Presented here are 32 T cell receptor beta chains from one specimen sequenced in a study of CD8 T cells in ankylosing spondylitis. In TCRdb, the 5' RACE reads were re-called with MiXCR into one record per CDR3 protein. The sample carries about 130,000 distinct CDR3 sequences, roughly 8.8% recorded once. Sequenced sample: blood, either unsorted or a sorted T cell fraction (not recorded which). These receptors originate from a male donor with ankylosing spondylitis or in good health (not recorded which).

At least ten counts were recorded for this clonotype. The chain has TRBV20-1 and TRBJ2-7, with D tentatively TRBD2 (6 bases). This CDR3 has 14 residues. Trimming pared 5 bases from V and 6 bases from J, leaving 20 bases between. Germline assignment: CDR1 DFQATT and CDR2 SNEGSKA (reference sequence). The CDR3 bases are TGCAGTGCTGGGGGGAAAACGGGAGTTTTCGAGCAGTACTTC. This encodes CSAGGKTGVFEQYF.

The gene calls are TRBV5-4 and TRBJ2-7; possibly TRBD1 for D (6 bases). CDR1 is SGHNT, CDR2 YYREEE, per germline (reference sequence). V dropped 1 base and J dropped 5 bases, with 10 bases sitting between them. This CDR3 is built from 13 residues. The CDR3: CASSLQGPDEQYF. CDR3 DNA: TGTGCCAGCAGCTTGCAGGGGCCAGACGAGCAGTACTTC. The full variable domain, its missing parts supplied by reference TRBV5-4 and TRBJ2-7, is ETGVTQSPTHLIKTRGQQVTLRCSSQSGHNTVSWYQQALGQGPQFIFQYYREEENGRGNFPPRFSGLQFPNYSSELNVNALELDDSALYLCASSLQGPDEQYFGPGTRLTVT.

This clonotype was detected ten times or more. The chain carries TRBV29-1 and TRBJ2-5, with a possible D match to TRBD1 (5 bases). The V end lost 7 bases, the J end lost 5 bases, and 23 bases lay between the germline ends. This CDR3 is 15 amino acids long. Germline V gives CDR1 SQVTM, CDR2 ANQGSEA. DNA for the CDR3: TGCAGCGCTATACCCGCAGGGTCTGGTACTGAGACCCAGTACTTC. This encodes CSAIPAGSGTETQYF.

This clonotype was found many times. The chain uses TRBV4-3 and TRBJ2-2; D is unclear. CDR3 length: 15 residues. Trimming shortened V by 0 bases and J by 6 bases, and 11 bases separated the two germline ends. Germline loops: CDR1 LGHNA, CDR2 YSLEER. The chain's CDR3 is CASSQDDVLPGELFF. The CDR3 nucleotides read TGCGCCAGCAGCCAAGATGATGTCCTCCCCGGGGAGCTGTTTTTT.

The sample holds many counts of this clonotype. The rearrangement uses TRBV7-2 and TRBJ2-7; weak D call: TRBD1 (5 bases). The ends were cut back, 0 bases at V and 2 bases at J, with 11 bases in the middle. CDR1 is SGHTA and CDR2 is FQGNSA in the germline V gene. This CDR3 is 15 amino acids long. The CDR3 nucleotides read TGTGCCAGCAGCTTAGCGTCCACAGGCACCTACGAGCAGTACTTC. Translated: CASSLASTGTYEQYF.

This clonotype was seen repeatedly, ten times or more. This chain uses TRBV5-1 with TRBJ2-6; TRBD1 or TRBD2 may be the D gene (5 bases each). CDR1 and CDR2 from the germline V gene are SGHRS and YFSETQ. V was cut by 1 base and J by 0 bases, with 14 bases left in between. This CDR3 has 18 amino acids. The CDR3 region has the DNA TGCGCCAGCAGCTTGTATAGGTCAGGGACCTCTGGGGCCAACGTCCTGACTTTC. It encodes CASSLYRSGTSGANVLTF.

This clonotype was found many times. J is TRBJ1-6 and V is TRBV14, with D unclear. CDR1 is SGHDN and CDR2 is FVKESK in the germline V gene. V was shortened by 0 bases and J by 11 bases, with 8 bases between the two germline ends. CDR3 length: 13 amino acids. The CDR3 loop is CASSQDFLTPLHF. As DNA, the CDR3 is TGTGCCAGCAGCCAAGATTTTCTTACACCCCTCCACTTT.

This clonotype was seen more than once but under ten times. J is TRBJ2-4 and V is TRBV29-1; weak D call: TRBD1 (5 bases). The germline V gene has CDR1 SQVTM and CDR2 ANQGSEA. The CDR3 totals 14 residues. With 5 bases removed from V and 3 bases from J, the gap between germline ends came to 14 bases. The CDR3 reads CSVPYGADKNIQYF. CDR3 in DNA: TGCAGCGTTCCTTATGGGGCCGACAAAAACATTCAGTACTTC.

This clonotype was counted ten times or more. The genes are TRBV5-1 and TRBJ2-7; no clear D gene. Trimming removed 0 bases from V and 0 bases from J, with 13 bases in between. The CDR3 is 16 residues long. Germline V gene data show CDR1 as SGHRS and CDR2 as YFSETQ. The CDR3 is CASSLGNPISSYEQYF. CDR3 nucleotides: TGCGCCAGCAGCTTGGGGAACCCTATAAGCTCCTACGAGCAGTACTTC.

This clonotype has more than one count but fewer than ten. V gene TRBV20-1 combines with J gene TRBJ2-7, with D hard to call. The V end was cut by 6 bases, the J end by 5 bases, with 14 bases between. The germline V gene encodes CDR1 DFQATT and CDR2 SNEGSKA (reference sequence). The CDR3 is 12 amino acids. The CDR3 nucleotides read TGCAGTGCCCAGTCCCCCTTTGACGAGCAGTACTTC. Its translation: CSAQSPFDEQYF.

Points on this clonotype: A read error may be the cause here, since a much bigger clone is one base away. This rearrangement joins TRBV12-3 or TRBV12-4 to TRBJ2-1; 8 nucleotides agree with TRBD2. The CDR3 consists of 19 residues. Unmatched junction bases numbered 16, after V lost 5 bases and J lost 1 base. The CDR3 coding sequence is TGTGCCAGCAGTCTCAGGACTAGCAGGAGGTTCGAGTCCTACAATGAGCAGTTCTTC. This gives the protein CASSLRTSRRFESYNEQFF.

This clonotype was counted only a few times. V usage is TRBV7-2 and J usage is TRBJ2-1; 13 nucleotides agree with TRBD2. V lost 5 bases and J lost 3; bases outside the gene matches: 7. Germline assignment: CDR1 SGHTA and CDR2 FQGNSA. There are 17 residues in the CDR3. The CDR3 protein is CASSRRGTSGIYNEQFF. Here the CDR3 DNA reads TGTGCCAGCAGCCGACGAGGGACTAGCGGGATCTACAATGAGCAGTTCTTC. Variable domain in full (rest from reference TRBV7-2 and TRBJ2-1): GAGVSQSPSNKVTEKGKDVELRCDPISGHTALYWYRQSLGQGLEFLIYFQGNSAPDKSGLPSDRFSAERTGGSVSTLTIQRTQQEDSAVYLCASSRRGTSGIYNEQFFGPGTRLTVL.

The J gene is TRBJ1-6, the V gene TRBV6-1; TRBD1 aligns across 7 bases. Germline CDR1 MNHNS, CDR2 SASEGT. The CDR3 has 15 amino acids. Trimming at V came to 7 bases and at J to 7 bases, leaving 10 bases not matched to a gene. CDR3 in DNA: TGTGCCAGCACCACAATACAGGGGTCCAATTCACCCCTCCACTTT. Translating gives CASTTIQGSNSPLHF.

This clonotype was seen ten or more times. The V gene is TRBV5-5, the J gene TRBJ2-1, with 7 bases identical to TRBD1. The germline CDR1 and CDR2 sequences are SGHKS and YYEKEE (reference sequence). The CDR3 contains 15 residues. V shed 0 bases and J 2 bases; nucleotides not matched to a gene: 2. Here the CDR3 DNA reads TGTGCCAGCAGCTTGGGACAGGGCACCTACAATGAGCAGTTCTTC. This gives the protein CASSLGQGTYNEQFF. Full variable domain (rest looked up from reference TRBV5-5 and TRBJ2-1): DAGVTQSPTHLIKTRGQQVTLRCSPISGHKSVSWYQQVLGQGPQFIFQYYEKEERGRGNFPDRFSARQFPNYSSELNVNALLLGDSALYLCASSLGQGTYNEQFFGPGTRLTVL.

Many counts were recorded for this clonotype. This chain joins TRBV28 and TRBJ2-3; a weak D match, TRBD2 (6 bases). This CDR3 has 18 amino acids. V lost 8 bases to trimming and J lost 0 bases, with 24 bases between them. Germline V gene data show CDR1 as MDHEN and CDR2 as SYDVKM. CDR3 loop: CASRGWVSSDPSTDTQYF. DNA of the CDR3: TGTGCCAGCCGTGGTTGGGTGTCTAGCGACCCTAGCACAGATACGCAGTATTTT.

The gene calls are TRBV28 and TRBJ1-4; D perhaps matches TRBD1 (5 bases). Trimming removed 7 bases from V and 5 bases from J, with 17 bases in between. This CDR3 is 15 amino acids long. Germline-derived CDR1 and CDR2 are MDHEN and SYDVKM. As DNA, the CDR3 is TGTGCCAGCACTCCCCCGGGGGTCCGGAATGAAAAACTGTTTTTT. This sequence encodes CASTPPGVRNEKLFF.

This clonotype has at least ten counts. The chain uses TRBV24-1 and TRBJ2-1; 8 bases match TRBD1. Trimming took 3 bases from V and 4 from J; bases not matched to a gene: 7. Germline CDR1 reads KGHDR; CDR2 reads SFDVKD. The CDR3 loop spans 16 amino acids. CDR3 bases: TGTGCCACCAGTGATACCCTCGGACAGGGTTACAATGAGCAGTTCTTC. It translates to CATSDTLGQGYNEQFF.

This clonotype was counted between two and nine times. V is TRBV7-3 and J is TRBJ2-2; 10 nucleotides line up with TRBD2. This CDR3 spans 16 amino acids. From germline, CDR1 is SGHTA and CDR2 FQGTGA. The junction had 9 bases not matched to a gene; V was cut back by 5 bases and J by 6 bases. The CDR3 sequence: CASSREASGSPGELFF. In DNA form, the CDR3 reads TGTGCCAGCAGCCGGGAAGCTAGCGGGAGTCCCGGGGAGCTGTTTTTT.

This clonotype has more than one count but fewer than ten. The J gene is TRBJ2-2, the V gene TRBV7-8; either TRBD1 or TRBD2 may supply D (6 bases each). The CDR3 totals 15 residues. Germline-derived CDR1 and CDR2 are SGHVS and FQNEAQ. V lost 6 bases to trimming and J lost 5 bases, with 16 bases between them. This chain's CDR3 is CASSRGPRGTGELFF. The CDR3 nucleotides read TGTGCCAGCAGTCGGGGGCCCCGCGGGACCGGGGAGCTGTTTTTT.

This clonotype was seen repeatedly, ten times or more. The chain carries TRBV9 and TRBJ2-5; D gene ambiguous. This CDR3 comprises 15 residues. Trimming pared 3 bases from V and 5 bases from J, leaving 17 bases between. Germline-derived CDR1 and CDR2 are SGDLS and YYNGEE. CDR3 nucleotide sequence: TGTGCCAGCAGCGCGGACCCCAGCCGTGGGGAGACCCAGTACTTC. It yields the protein CASSADPSRGETQYF. The entire variable domain, with the rest obtained from reference TRBV9 and TRBJ2-5, is as follows: DSGVTQTPKHLITATGQRVTLRCSPRSGDLSVYWYQQSLDQGLQFLIQYYNGEERAKGNILERFSAQQFPDLHSELNLSSLELGDSALYFCASSADPSRGETQYFGPGTRLLVL.

Written as DNA, the CDR3 is TGTGCCAGCAGGACTAGCGGGAAAGGCTATGAGCAGTTCTTC. It specifies CASRTSGKGYEQFF. The rearrangement joins TRBV3-1 to TRBJ2-1, with 11 bases aligning to TRBD2. Per the germline V gene, CDR1 is LGHDT and CDR2 is YNNKEL (reference sequence). The trim removed 6 bases at V and 8 bases at J, leaving 6 bases unmatched. The CDR3 length is 14 residues.

This chain connects TRBV12-3 or TRBV12-4 to TRBJ2-1; D is uncertain. V was shortened by 6 bases and J by 2 bases, with 14 bases between the two germline ends. This CDR3 contains 15 residues. CDR3 DNA: TGTGCCAGCAGCCCACGACTCAAAACCTACAATGAGCAGTTCTTC. The encoded protein is CASSPRLKTYNEQFF.

This clonotype was counted ten times or more. CDR3 nucleotides: TGTGCCAGCAGCCCCCCACCCTACGCGCCCACAGATACGCAGTATTTT. It codes for CASSPPPYAPTDTQYF. This chain connects TRBV3-1 to TRBJ2-3, with D unclear. Germline CDR1 and CDR2: LGHDT and YNNKEL (reference sequence). Trimming took off 4 bases at V and 2 bases at J, with 16 bases between the two ends. The CDR3 runs 16 residues.

This clonotype occurred many times. The J gene is TRBJ1-5, the V gene TRBV7-2; D remains ambiguous. There are 14 residues in the CDR3. Deletions cut 5 bases from V and 6 bases from J, with 14 bases between. Germline V gene lookup returns CDR1 SGHTA and CDR2 FQGNSA. CDR3 nucleotide sequence: TGTGCCAGCAGCCCCGTCGTGGGCGGTCAGCCCCAGCATTTT. Protein sequence: CASSPVVGGQPQHF.

This chain links TRBV4-2 with TRBJ2-1; TRBD2 matches at 11 bases. V shed 6 bases and J 5 bases; nucleotides not matched to a gene: 6. Germline CDR1 and CDR2: LGHNA and YNFKEQ. The CDR3 covers 15 residues. CDR3 amino acids: CASRRETSGNNEQFF. CDR3 nucleotide sequence: TGTGCCAGCAGGAGGGAGACTAGCGGGAACAATGAGCAGTTCTTC.

The rearrangement uses TRBV9 and TRBJ2-7; D not resolved. The germline CDR1 and CDR2 sequences are SGDLS and YYNGEE. The CDR3 covers 14 residues. The V end lost 0 bases, the J end lost 2 bases, and 9 bases lay between the germline ends. The CDR3 spells CASSVDVGPYEQYF. The CDR3 DNA sequence: TGTGCCAGCAGCGTAGATGTCGGCCCCTACGAGCAGTACTTC. Supplemented by reference TRBV9 and TRBJ2-7, the full variable domain reads DSGVTQTPKHLITATGQRVTLRCSPRSGDLSVYWYQQSLDQGLQFLIQYYNGEERAKGNILERFSAQQFPDLHSELNLSSLELGDSALYFCASSVDVGPYEQYFGPGTRLTVT.

Many counts were recorded for this clonotype. This sequence joins TRBV7-2 and TRBJ2-5; 8 bases match TRBD2. The ends lost 5 bases at V and 5 bases at J; junction bases unmatched: 13. Germline assignment: CDR1 SGHTA and CDR2 FQGNSA. The CDR3 has 16 residues. CDR3 nucleotides: TGTGCCAGCAGCCCCCAAATCAGTAGCGGGAAGGAGACCCAGTACTTC. Residues: CASSPQISSGKETQYF.

The rearrangement joins TRBV7-2 to TRBJ2-4; D is uncertain. Germline V gene sequence: CDR1 SGHTA, CDR2 FQGNSA. Between the trimmed V and J ends, which lost 2 bases and 0 bases, there was a span of 11 bases. This CDR3 has 16 residues. CDR3 amino acids: CASSLQGPLAKNIQYF. CDR3 nucleotide sequence: TGTGCCAGCAGCTTACAAGGGCCCTTAGCCAAAAACATTCAGTACTTC.

This clonotype was recorded a few times. V and J are TRBV20-1 and TRBJ1-5, with a tentative D call TRBD1 (6 bases). Trimming shortened V by 1 base and J by 5 bases, and 12 bases separated the two germline ends. Looked up from germline, CDR1 is DFQATT and CDR2 is SNEGSKA (reference sequence). CDR3 length equals 14 residues. CDR3 nucleotide sequence: TGCAGTGCTAGAGGCAGGGGAGACTATCAGCCCCAGCATTTT. Translation: CSARGRGDYQPQHF.

This clonotype showed up many times. V and J are TRBV20-1 and TRBJ1-1; D gene uncertain. Germline V gene sequence: CDR1 DFQATT, CDR2 SNEGSKA (reference sequence). CDR3 length: 13 residues. Trimming removed 5 bases at V and 3 bases at J, with 13 bases between. Written as DNA, the CDR3 is TGCAGTGCTCCGGGAGGCCGGCACACTGAAGCTTTCTTT. Its translation: CSAPGGRHTEAFF.

This clonotype was counted many times. The V call is TRBV6-2 or TRBV6-3, the J call TRBJ2-3; 10 positions agree with TRBD1. V was clipped by 6 bases and J by 0 bases; unmatched bases: 12. CDR1 is MNHEY and CDR2 is SVGEGT in the germline V gene. The CDR3 covers 18 residues. CDR3 residues: CASSRDRGPRASTDTQYF. The CDR3 DNA is TGTGCCAGCAGCCGGGACAGGGGACCTCGTGCTAGCACAGATACGCAGTATTTT.

The chain employs TRBV7-3 and TRBJ2-3, with D tentatively TRBD1 (6 bases). Trimming removed 2 bases from V and 5 bases from J, with 20 bases in between. Germline-derived CDR1 and CDR2 are SGHTA and FQGTGA. CDR3 length equals 17 residues. The CDR3 DNA reads as TGTGCCAGCAGCTTAGAAGGGGGTCGGATACCGGGAGATACGCAGTATTTT. It translates to CASSLEGGRIPGDTQYF. Drawing the rest from reference TRBV7-3 and TRBJ2-3, the complete variable domain is GAGVSQTPSNKVTEKGKYVELRCDPISGHTALYWYRQSLGQGPEFLIYFQGTGAADDSGLPNDRFFAVRPEGSVSTLKIQRTERGDSAVYLCASSLEGGRIPGDTQYFGPGTRLTVL.